This T cell receptor beta chain is drawn from a study of blood T cells in healthy people across ages. Overall study findings and caveats: The authors considered diversity estimates from one million T cells to be underestimates.

Trimming took 2 bases from V and 2 from J, leaving 7 bases between them. CDR1 is MNHEY and CDR2 is SVGAGI in the germline V gene. This CDR3 contains 13 residues. Primers used in a second PCR of about 7 to 12 cycles were a sample-barcoded 5' primer and a J-beta primer mix. MiXCR, run by TCRdb on the 5' RACE reads, gives a single entry per CDR3 protein. The data contain about 1 million distinct CDR3 sequences, less than 50% of them singletons. About this clonotype: Its antigen is undetermined.

The receptor comes from a woman between 55 and 75 years old in good health. Sequenced sample: blood. V gene TRBV6-5 combines with J gene TRBJ2-7; D unclear. The DNA for the CDR3 is TGTGCCAGCAGTTACGGGGTTACCTACGAGCAGTACTTC. Its protein product is CASSYGVTYEQYF.